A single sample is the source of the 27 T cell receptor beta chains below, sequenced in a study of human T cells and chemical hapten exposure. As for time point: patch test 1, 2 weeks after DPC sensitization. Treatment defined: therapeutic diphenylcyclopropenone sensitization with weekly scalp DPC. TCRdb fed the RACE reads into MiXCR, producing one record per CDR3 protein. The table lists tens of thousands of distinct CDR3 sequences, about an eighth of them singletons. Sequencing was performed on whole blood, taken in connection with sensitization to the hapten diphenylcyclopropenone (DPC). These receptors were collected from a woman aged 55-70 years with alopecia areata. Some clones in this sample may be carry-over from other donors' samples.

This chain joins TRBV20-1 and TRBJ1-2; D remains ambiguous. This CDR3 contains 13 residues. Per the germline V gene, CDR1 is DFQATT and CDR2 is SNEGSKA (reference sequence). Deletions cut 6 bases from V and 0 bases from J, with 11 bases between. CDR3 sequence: CSAKLHTNYGYTF. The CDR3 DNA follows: TGCAGTGCCAAACTTCATACTAACTATGGCTACACCTTC.

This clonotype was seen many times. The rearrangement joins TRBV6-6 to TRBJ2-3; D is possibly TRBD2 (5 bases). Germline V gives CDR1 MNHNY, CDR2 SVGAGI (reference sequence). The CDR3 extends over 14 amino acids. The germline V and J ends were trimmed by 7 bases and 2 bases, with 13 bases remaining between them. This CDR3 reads CASTLDGNTDTQYF. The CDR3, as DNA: TGTGCCAGCACTCTGGACGGGAACACAGATACGCAGTATTTT.

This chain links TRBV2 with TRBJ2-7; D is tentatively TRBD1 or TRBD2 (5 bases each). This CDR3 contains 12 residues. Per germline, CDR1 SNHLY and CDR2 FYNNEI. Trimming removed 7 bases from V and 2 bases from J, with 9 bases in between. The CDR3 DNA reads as TGTGCCAGCAAAGAGGGGCCCTACGAGCAGTACTTC. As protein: CASKEGPYEQYF.

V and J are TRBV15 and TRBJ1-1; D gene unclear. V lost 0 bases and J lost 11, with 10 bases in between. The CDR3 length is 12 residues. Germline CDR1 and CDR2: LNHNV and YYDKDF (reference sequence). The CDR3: CATSRDFMPAFF. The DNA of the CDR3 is TGTGCCACCAGCAGAGATTTCATGCCGGCTTTCTTT.

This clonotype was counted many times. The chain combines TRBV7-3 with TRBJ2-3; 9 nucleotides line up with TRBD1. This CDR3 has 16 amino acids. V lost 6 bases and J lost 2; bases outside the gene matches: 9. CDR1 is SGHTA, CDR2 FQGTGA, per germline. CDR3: CASSPRQGGSTDTQYF. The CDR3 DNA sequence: TGTGCCAGCAGTCCCAGACAGGGGGGGTCCACAGATACGCAGTATTTT.

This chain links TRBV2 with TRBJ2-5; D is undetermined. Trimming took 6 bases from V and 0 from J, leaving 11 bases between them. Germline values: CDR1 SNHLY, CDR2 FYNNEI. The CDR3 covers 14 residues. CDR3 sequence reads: CASRENTYQETQYF. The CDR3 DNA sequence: TGTGCCAGCAGGGAAAACACGTACCAAGAGACCCAGTACTTC. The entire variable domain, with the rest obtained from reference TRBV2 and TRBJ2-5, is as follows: EPEVTQTPSHQVTQMGQEVILRCVPISNHLYFYWYRQILGQKVEFLVSFYNNEISEKSEIFDDQFSVERPDGSNFTLKIRSTKLEDSAMYFCASRENTYQETQYFGPGTRLLVL.

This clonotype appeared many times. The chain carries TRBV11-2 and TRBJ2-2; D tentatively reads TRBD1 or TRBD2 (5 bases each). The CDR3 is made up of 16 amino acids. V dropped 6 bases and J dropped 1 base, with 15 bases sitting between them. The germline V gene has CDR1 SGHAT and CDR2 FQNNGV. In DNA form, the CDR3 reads TGTGCCAGCAGGCCCGGGGCGCAGGGGAACACCGGGGAGCTGTTTTTT. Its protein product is CASRPGAQGNTGELFF.

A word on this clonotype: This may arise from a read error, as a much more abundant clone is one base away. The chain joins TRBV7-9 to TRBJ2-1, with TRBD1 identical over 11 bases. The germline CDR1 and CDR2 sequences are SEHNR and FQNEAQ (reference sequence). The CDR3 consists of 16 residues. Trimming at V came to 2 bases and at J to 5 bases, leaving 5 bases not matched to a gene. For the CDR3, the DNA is TGTGCCAGCAGCTTAACCGGGACAGGGGGACACAATGAGCAGTTCTTC. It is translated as CASSLTGTGGHNEQFF.

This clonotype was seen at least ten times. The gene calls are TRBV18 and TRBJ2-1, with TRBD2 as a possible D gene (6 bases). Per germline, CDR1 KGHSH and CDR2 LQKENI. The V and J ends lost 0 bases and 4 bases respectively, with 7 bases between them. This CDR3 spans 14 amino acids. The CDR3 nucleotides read TGTGCCAGCTCACCACCGGGGGGTTACAATGAGCAGTTCTTC. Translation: CASSPPGGYNEQFF.

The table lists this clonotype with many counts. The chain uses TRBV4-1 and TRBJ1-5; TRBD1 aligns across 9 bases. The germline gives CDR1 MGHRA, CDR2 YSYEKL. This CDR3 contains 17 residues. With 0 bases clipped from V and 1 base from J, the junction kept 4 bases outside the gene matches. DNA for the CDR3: TGCGCCAGCAGCCAAGATCCGGGGACAGGGAGCAATCAGCCCCAGCATTTT. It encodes CASSQDPGTGSNQPQHF.

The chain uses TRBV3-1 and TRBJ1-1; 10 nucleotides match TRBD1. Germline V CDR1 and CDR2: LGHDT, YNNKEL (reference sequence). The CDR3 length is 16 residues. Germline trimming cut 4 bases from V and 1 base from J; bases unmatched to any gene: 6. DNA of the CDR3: TGTGCCAGCAGCCCTACTGGGACAGGGGCGAACACTGAAGCTTTCTTT. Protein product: CASSPTGTGANTEAFF.

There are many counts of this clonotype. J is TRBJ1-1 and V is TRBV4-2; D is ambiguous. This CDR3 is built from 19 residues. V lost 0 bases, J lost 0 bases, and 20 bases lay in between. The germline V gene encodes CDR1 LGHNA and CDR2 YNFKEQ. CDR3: CASSQEGYTRYLVNTEAFF. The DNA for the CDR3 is TGTGCCAGCAGCCAAGAAGGTTATACCCGATATCTTGTGAACACTGAAGCTTTCTTT.

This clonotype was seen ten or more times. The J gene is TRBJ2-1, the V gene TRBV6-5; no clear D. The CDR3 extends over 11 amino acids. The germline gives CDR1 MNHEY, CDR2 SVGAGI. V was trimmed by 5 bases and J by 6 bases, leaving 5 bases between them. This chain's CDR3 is CASSLLNEQFF. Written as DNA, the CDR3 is TGTGCCAGCAGTCTCCTCAATGAGCAGTTCTTC.

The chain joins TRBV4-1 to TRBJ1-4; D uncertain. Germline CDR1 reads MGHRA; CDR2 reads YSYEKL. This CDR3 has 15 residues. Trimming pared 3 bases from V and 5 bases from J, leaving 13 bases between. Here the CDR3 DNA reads TGCGCCAGCAGCCACCTCTTGGCGCCAAATGAAAAACTGTTTTTT. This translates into CASSHLLAPNEKLFF.

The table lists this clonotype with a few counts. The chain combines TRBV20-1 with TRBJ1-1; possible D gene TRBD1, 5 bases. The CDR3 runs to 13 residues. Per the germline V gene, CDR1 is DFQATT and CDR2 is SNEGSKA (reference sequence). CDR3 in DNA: TGCAGCCCCCTTCGAGGGGTAGTCACTGAAGCTTTCTTT. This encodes CSPLRGVVTEAFF.

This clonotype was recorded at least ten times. CDR3 nucleotide sequence: TGCGCCAGCAGCCACGCACAGGGGAATGAGCAGTTCTTC. Its translation is CASSHAQGNEQFF. This rearrangement joins TRBV4-1 to TRBJ2-1, with 7 bases identical to TRBD1. Germline CDR1 and CDR2: MGHRA and YSYEKL. The CDR3 contains 13 residues. V lost 3 bases, J lost 7 bases, and 3 bases stayed unmatched.

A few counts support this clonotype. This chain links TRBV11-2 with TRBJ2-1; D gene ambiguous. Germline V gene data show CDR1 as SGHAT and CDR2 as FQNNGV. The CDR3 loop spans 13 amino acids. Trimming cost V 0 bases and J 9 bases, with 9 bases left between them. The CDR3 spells CASSLDRSPEQFF. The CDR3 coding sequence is TGTGCCAGCAGCTTAGATAGGTCCCCTGAGCAGTTCTTC.

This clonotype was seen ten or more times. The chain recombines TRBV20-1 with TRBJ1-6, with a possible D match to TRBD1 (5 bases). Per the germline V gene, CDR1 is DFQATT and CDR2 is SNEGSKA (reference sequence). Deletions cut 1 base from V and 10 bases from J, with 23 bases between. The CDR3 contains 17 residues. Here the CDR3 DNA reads TGCAGTGCTAGAGGCACAGGAGGATCTGGGTGGAACTCACCCCTCCACTTT. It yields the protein CSARGTGGSGWNSPLHF.

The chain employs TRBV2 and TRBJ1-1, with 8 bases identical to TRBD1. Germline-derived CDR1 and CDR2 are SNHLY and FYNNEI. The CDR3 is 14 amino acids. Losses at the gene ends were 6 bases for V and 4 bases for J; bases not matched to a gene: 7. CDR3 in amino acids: CASRQDRGGTEAFF. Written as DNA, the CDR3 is TGTGCCAGCAGACAAGACAGGGGTGGCACTGAAGCTTTCTTT.

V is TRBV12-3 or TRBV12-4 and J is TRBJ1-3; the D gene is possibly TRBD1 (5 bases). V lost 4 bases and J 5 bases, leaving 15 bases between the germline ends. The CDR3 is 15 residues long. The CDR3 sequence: CASSSGRGLRNTIYF. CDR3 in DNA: TGTGCCAGCAGTTCCGGACGGGGGTTGAGAAACACCATATATTTT.

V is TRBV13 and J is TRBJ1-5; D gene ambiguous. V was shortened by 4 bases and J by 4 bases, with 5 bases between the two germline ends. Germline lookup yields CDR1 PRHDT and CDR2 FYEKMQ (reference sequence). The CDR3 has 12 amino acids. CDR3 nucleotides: TGTGCCAGCAGCTCGGAAAATCAGCCCCAGCATTTT. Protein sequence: CASSSENQPQHF. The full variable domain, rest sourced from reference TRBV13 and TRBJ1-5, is AAGVIQSPRHLIKEKRETATLKCYPIPRHDTVYWYQQGPGQDPQFLISFYEKMQSDKGSIPDRFSAQQFSDYHSELNMSSLELGDSALYFCASSSENQPQHFGDGTRLSIL.

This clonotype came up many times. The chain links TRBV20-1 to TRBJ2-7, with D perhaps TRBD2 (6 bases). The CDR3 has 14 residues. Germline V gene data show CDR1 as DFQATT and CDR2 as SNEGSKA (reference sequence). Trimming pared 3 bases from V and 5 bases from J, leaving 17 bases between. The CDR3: CSASWQGGSHEQYF. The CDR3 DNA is TGCAGTGCTAGCTGGCAGGGAGGTTCGCACGAGCAGTACTTC.

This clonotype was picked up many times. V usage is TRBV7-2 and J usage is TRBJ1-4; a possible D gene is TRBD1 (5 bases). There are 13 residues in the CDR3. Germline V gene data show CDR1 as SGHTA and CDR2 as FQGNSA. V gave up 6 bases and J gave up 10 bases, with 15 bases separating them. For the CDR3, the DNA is TGTGCCAGCAGAGGAGGGGCGCGAGGAAAACTGTTTTTT. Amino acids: CASRGGARGKLFF. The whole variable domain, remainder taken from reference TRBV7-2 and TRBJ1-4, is GAGVSQSPSNKVTEKGKDVELRCDPISGHTALYWYRQSLGQGLEFLIYFQGNSAPDKSGLPSDRFSAERTGGSVSTLTIQRTQQEDSAVYLCASRGGARGKLFFGSGTQLSVL.

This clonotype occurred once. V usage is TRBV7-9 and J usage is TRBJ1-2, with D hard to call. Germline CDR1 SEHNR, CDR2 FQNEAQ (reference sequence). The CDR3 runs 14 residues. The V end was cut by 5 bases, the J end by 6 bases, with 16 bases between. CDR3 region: CASSPVMFGDGYTF. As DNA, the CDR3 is TGTGCCAGCAGCCCCGTAATGTTTGGGGATGGCTACACCTTC.

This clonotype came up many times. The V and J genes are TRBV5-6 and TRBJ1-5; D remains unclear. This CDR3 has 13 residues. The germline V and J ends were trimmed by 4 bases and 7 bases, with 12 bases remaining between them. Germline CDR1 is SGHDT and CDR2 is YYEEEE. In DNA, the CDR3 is TGTGCCAGCAGCCGCGGCCAAACGCAGCCCCAGCATTTT. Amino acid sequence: CASSRGQTQPQHF.

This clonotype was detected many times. The CDR3 loop reads CAWSVKGNQPQHF. CDR3 nucleotides: TGTGCCTGGAGTGTAAAGGGGAATCAGCCCCAGCATTTT. The chain couples TRBV30 to TRBJ1-5; a possible D gene is TRBD1 (5 bases). CDR3 size: 13 residues. V dropped 0 bases and J dropped 4 bases, with 7 bases sitting between them. The germline V gene encodes CDR1 GTSNPN and CDR2 SVGIG (reference sequence). The variable domain in full, completed from reference TRBV30 and TRBJ1-5, reads SQTIHQWPATLVQPVGSPLSLECTVEGTSNPNLYWYRQAAGRGLQLLFYSVGIGQISSEVPQNLSASRPQDRQFILSSKKLLLSDSGFYLCAWSVKGNQPQHFGDGTRLSIL.

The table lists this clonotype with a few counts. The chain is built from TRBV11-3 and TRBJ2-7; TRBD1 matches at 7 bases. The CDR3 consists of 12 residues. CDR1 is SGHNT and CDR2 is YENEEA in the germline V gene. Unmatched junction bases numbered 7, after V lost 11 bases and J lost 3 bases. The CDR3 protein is CAFSRQGYEQYF. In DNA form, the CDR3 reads TGTGCCTTCTCCAGACAGGGCTACGAGCAGTACTTC.